This T cell receptor (beta chain) stems from a study of OX40 agonist ivuxolimab in advanced cancers. Background on the study: While on treatment, patients had intravenous ivuxolimab at 0.01 to 10 mg/kg every 2 weeks.

Study observations and caveats: CD8+ T cells averaged more expanded clones than CD4+. Among some nonresponders, normalized T-cell clonal expansion was also low.

TCRdb's copy holds only in-frame clones and misses some; the assay was immunoSEQ multiplex PCR. This sample has about 79,000 clones; 86% occur once, and the top ten carry about 0.89%. A word on this clone: Its target is not known.

CDR3 length equals 21 residues. The V and J ends lost 4 bases and 0 bases, in that order; junction bases with no gene match: 24. Germline loops: CDR1 SQVTM, CDR2 ANQGSEA. This receptor was obtained from an adult with an advanced solid tumor such as melanoma, head and neck, liver or kidney cancer. The sequencing here drew on CD4+ or CD8+ T cells sorted from blood, taken in a trial of the OX40 agonist ivuxolimab. The chain uses TRBV29-1 and TRBJ2-3; 8 nucleotides line up with TRBD2. CDR3 protein: CSVVGLAPGFGGISSTDTQYF. The CDR3 nucleotides read TGCAGCGTTGTTGGACTAGCCCCTGGGTTCGGCGGTATATCTAGCACAGATACGCAGTATTTT.